Shown below are 28 T cell receptor beta chains from a single sample sequenced in a study of T-cell memory formation after mild COVID-19. Each CDR3 protein is one row after TCRdb ran MiXCR on the 5' RACE reads. The repertoire includes fewer than 650,000 distinct CDR3 sequences, less than 25% of them detected once, and about 8.2% sits in the top ten. Sequencing used PBMCs or a T cell subset sorted from them (not recorded which). Every receptor here comes from an adult woman who had mild COVID-19 (a few samples of this study predate the infection). Cell type and time point are not known.

This sequence joins TRBV20-1 and TRBJ1-1, with a weak D call TRBD1 (6 bases). Looked up from germline, CDR1 is DFQATT and CDR2 is SNEGSKA (reference sequence). The CDR3 is 16 residues long. V was shortened by 3 bases and J by 5 bases, with 22 bases between the two germline ends. For the CDR3, the DNA is TGCAGTGCTAGCCCTCCGGGAACAGGGTGGAAAACTGAAGCTTTCTTT. Protein product: CSASPPGTGWKTEAFF.

The chain combines TRBV12-3 or TRBV12-4 with TRBJ2-5; D unclear. This CDR3 comprises 15 residues. V lost 3 bases and J 2 bases, leaving 13 bases between the germline ends. In DNA, the CDR3 is TGTGCCAGCAGTTTCCACAACCCGACTCAAGAGACCCAGTACTTC. Its protein product is CASSFHNPTQETQYF.

V is TRBV5-1 and J is TRBJ2-7; possibly TRBD1 or TRBD2 for D (7 bases each). The CDR3 runs to 17 residues. Deletions cut 1 base from V and 3 bases from J, with 20 bases between. Germline V gene lookup returns CDR1 SGHRS and CDR2 YFSETQ. Here the CDR3 reads CASSLTARAGGGYEQYF. As DNA, the CDR3 is TGCGCCAGCAGCTTGACGGCCCGGGCAGGGGGGGGCTACGAGCAGTACTTC.

This clonotype turned up a few times. This chain joins TRBV20-1 and TRBJ2-7; 12 nucleotides match TRBD2. The V and J ends lost 5 bases and 6 bases, in that order; junction bases with no gene match: 5. CDR3 length: 13 amino acids. The germline V gene has CDR1 DFQATT and CDR2 SNEGSKA (reference sequence). This chain's CDR3 is CSAPGLAGTEQYF. As DNA, the CDR3 is TGCAGTGCTCCTGGACTAGCGGGAACCGAGCAGTACTTC.

This clonotype was counted between two and nine times. V and J are TRBV24-1 and TRBJ2-7; D call uncertain. Trimming took off 1 base at V and 1 base at J, with 4 bases between the two ends. The germline gives CDR1 KGHDR, CDR2 SFDVKD. This CDR3 contains 13 residues. The DNA of the CDR3 is TGTGCCACCAGTGATTTTAGGTCCTACGAGCAGTACTTC. This encodes CATSDFRSYEQYF.

This chain joins TRBV29-1 and TRBJ2-2, with 12 positions matching TRBD2. The junction had 11 bases not matched to a gene; V was cut back by 7 bases and J by 5 bases. This CDR3 contains 16 residues. CDR1 and CDR2 (germline): SQVTM, ANQGSEA. The DNA for the CDR3 is TGCAGCGCTCGACTAGCGGGGGAGGCGGGAACCGGGGAGCTGTTTTTT. Translated: CSARLAGEAGTGELFF.

V is TRBV5-1 and J is TRBJ1-2; 7 bases are shared with TRBD1. The CDR3 consists of 20 residues. Per germline, CDR1 SGHRS and CDR2 YFSETQ. V lost 0 bases, J lost 4 bases, and 21 bases stayed unmatched. The DNA of the CDR3 is TGCGCCAGCAGCTTGGGGGTCGTGGCCGAGACACAGGGGACGGGCTATGGCTACACCTTC. This sequence encodes CASSLGVVAETQGTGYGYTF.

This clonotype was seen more than once but under ten times. The chain couples TRBV5-1 to TRBJ2-3, with TRBD2 matching 8 bases. The CDR3 is 16 amino acids. CDR1 is SGHRS, CDR2 YFSETQ, per germline. V shed 1 base, J shed 4 bases, and the junction held 8 bases outside the gene matches. The CDR3 DNA sequence: TGCGCCAGCAGCTTGAATGGCGGGGGGCAAGCAGATACGCAGTATTTT. The encoded protein is CASSLNGGGQADTQYF.

The V gene is TRBV6-2 or TRBV6-3, the J gene TRBJ1-1, with 7 bases lining up with TRBD1. CDR3 length: 12 residues. After removal of 4 bases from V and 7 bases from J, the junction contained 3 bases not matched to a gene. Germline values: CDR1 MNHEY, CDR2 SVGEGT. The CDR3 reads CASSFDRVEAFF. The CDR3 DNA reads as TGTGCCAGCAGTTTCGACAGGGTTGAAGCTTTCTTT.

This clonotype appeared a few times. The rearrangement joins TRBV11-2 to TRBJ2-1; D unclear. CDR1 is SGHAT, CDR2 FQNNGV, per germline. This CDR3 comprises 14 residues. V lost 0 bases and J lost 9, with 12 bases in between. This chain's CDR3 is CASSLEYLVVEQFF. The CDR3, as DNA: TGTGCCAGCAGCTTAGAGTACCTGGTGGTTGAGCAGTTCTTC. Together with reference TRBV11-2 and TRBJ2-1, the CDR3 gives the full variable domain: EAGVAQSPRYKIIEKRQSVAFWCNPISGHATLYWYQQILGQGPKLLIQFQNNGVVDDSQLPKDRFSAERLKGVDSTLKIQPAKLEDSAVYLCASSLEYLVVEQFFGPGTRLTVL.

The chain links TRBV12-3 or TRBV12-4 to TRBJ2-1, with D possibly being TRBD2 (5 bases). Trimming pared 3 bases from V and 10 bases from J, leaving 10 bases between. The length of the CDR3 is 12 residues. Written as DNA, the CDR3 is TGTGCCAGCAGTTTCGGGCGCGGGGAGCAGTTCTTC. The encoded protein is CASSFGRGEQFF.

This clonotype was counted between two and nine times. The V gene is TRBV12-3 or TRBV12-4, the J gene TRBJ1-1; unclear D gene. The CDR3 totals 14 residues. Trimming stripped 2 bases from V and 2 bases from J, with 9 bases between. As DNA, the CDR3 is TGTGCCAGCAGTTTAATGGTACCCAACACTGAAGCTTTCTTT. Translating gives CASSLMVPNTEAFF.

The table lists this clonotype with a few counts. The chain recombines TRBV7-9 with TRBJ1-5; unclear D gene. Looked up from germline, CDR1 is SEHNR and CDR2 is FQNEAQ (reference sequence). This CDR3 has 12 amino acids. Deletions cut 1 base from V and 5 bases from J, with 3 bases between. In DNA form, the CDR3 reads TGTGCCAGCAGCTTAGATGATCAGCCCCAGCATTTT. This codes for CASSLDDQPQHF.

Only one count was recorded for this clonotype. The J gene is TRBJ2-3, the V gene TRBV5-1; 13 bases fit TRBD2. V was clipped by 3 bases and J by 0 bases; unmatched bases: 7. From germline, CDR1 is SGHRS and CDR2 YFSETQ. The CDR3 is made up of 18 amino acids. This chain's CDR3 is CASSSGTSGAISTDTQYF. The CDR3 DNA reads as TGCGCCAGCAGCTCCGGGACTAGCGGGGCCATTAGCACAGATACGCAGTATTTT.

The rearrangement joins TRBV7-2 to TRBJ2-7; 9 bases are a match to TRBD2. Looked up from germline, CDR1 is SGHTA and CDR2 is FQGNSA. V lost 5 bases and J lost 9; bases outside the gene matches: 23. The CDR3 loop spans 18 amino acids. The CDR3 sequence: CASSIAAPPSGIPLGQYF. Here the CDR3 DNA reads TGTGCCAGCAGCATCGCGGCCCCGCCTAGCGGGATTCCCCTGGGGCAGTACTTC.

CDR3 in DNA: TGCAGTGCTAGAGATTATACAGGGGCCTACGAGCAGTACTTC. Protein sequence: CSARDYTGAYEQYF. The genes are TRBV20-1 and TRBJ2-7; 7 nucleotides match TRBD1. Germline-derived CDR1 and CDR2 are DFQATT and SNEGSKA (reference sequence). J was trimmed by 2 bases and V by 0 bases; bases with no gene match: 4. The CDR3 has 14 residues.

This clonotype was detected a few times. V is TRBV20-1 and J is TRBJ2-7; 7 bases match TRBD1. The CDR3 has 14 residues. With 4 bases clipped from V and 1 base from J, the junction kept 7 bases outside the gene matches. CDR1 DFQATT and CDR2 SNEGSKA come from the germline V gene (reference sequence). The CDR3 DNA reads TGCAGTGCTAAAAGACAGGGATTATCCTACGAGCAGTACTTC. Encoded protein: CSAKRQGLSYEQYF.

The sample holds a few counts of this clonotype. The chain joins TRBV30 to TRBJ2-4; D possibly corresponds to TRBD2 (5 bases). The CDR3 runs 12 residues. CDR1 is GTSNPN and CDR2 is SVGIG in the germline V gene (reference sequence). The ends were cut back, 0 bases at V and 8 bases at J, with 8 bases in the middle. DNA for the CDR3: TGTGCCTGGAGTGTAGAGGGCCACATTCAGTACTTC. Its translation is CAWSVEGHIQYF.

This clonotype has a handful of counts. The chain combines TRBV7-9 with TRBJ2-5; 7 bases match TRBD1. This CDR3 comprises 15 residues. With V trimmed by 6 bases and J by 5 bases, 12 bases remained unmatched. CDR1 is SEHNR, CDR2 FQNEAQ, per germline (reference sequence). This chain's CDR3 is CASSMGDREGETQYF. The DNA of the CDR3 is TGTGCCAGCAGTATGGGCGACAGGGAAGGCGAGACCCAGTACTTC.

This clonotype was seen a few times. The rearrangement uses TRBV7-3 and TRBJ1-6; D might be TRBD1 (6 bases). V was clipped by 5 bases and J by 7 bases, with 15 bases between them. CDR3 size: 15 residues. CDR1 and CDR2 (germline): SGHTA, FQGTGA. CDR3 nucleotides: TGTGCCAGCAGCCCTTCAGGGACACCAAATTCACCCCTCCACTTT. It encodes CASSPSGTPNSPLHF. Supplemented by reference TRBV7-3 and TRBJ1-6, the full variable domain reads GAGVSQTPSNKVTEKGKYVELRCDPISGHTALYWYRQSLGQGPEFLIYFQGTGAADDSGLPNDRFFAVRPEGSVSTLKIQRTERGDSAVYLCASSPSGTPNSPLHFGNGTRLTVT.

V gene TRBV24-1 combines with J gene TRBJ2-1; 10 positions agree with TRBD2. CDR3 length: 15 residues. V dropped 5 bases and J dropped 4; count of bases not matched to a gene: 4. CDR1 is KGHDR and CDR2 is SFDVKD in the germline V gene. The DNA for the CDR3 is TGTGCCACCAGTGTTGGTAGCGGGGGGTACAATGAGCAGTTCTTC. Its translation is CATSVGSGGYNEQFF.

This clonotype was counted only a few times. The V gene is TRBV2, the J gene TRBJ1-5, with a weak D call TRBD1 (5 bases). This CDR3 has 14 residues. Trimming cost V 5 bases and J 3 bases, with 11 bases left between them. Per germline, CDR1 SNHLY and CDR2 FYNNEI. CDR3 protein: CASSKGEFNQPQHF. CDR3 DNA: TGTGCCAGCAGTAAAGGGGAGTTCAATCAGCCCCAGCATTTT.

J is TRBJ1-4 and V is TRBV6-5; D unresolved. In germline, CDR1 is MNHEY, CDR2 SVGAGI. The germline V and J ends were trimmed by 2 bases and 8 bases, with 12 bases remaining between them. CDR3 length: 14 amino acids. CDR3 sequence reads: CASSYEHTSEKLFF. CDR3 nucleotide sequence: TGTGCCAGCAGTTACGAACATACAAGCGAAAAACTGTTTTTT.

The chain recombines TRBV10-3 with TRBJ2-7, with 12 nucleotides matching TRBD1. V shed 7 bases and J 5 bases; nucleotides not matched to a gene: 3. The germline gives CDR1 ENHRY, CDR2 SYGVKD. There are 13 residues in the CDR3. The CDR3: CAITGTGGDEQYF. The DNA for the CDR3 is TGTGCCATCACCGGGACAGGGGGCGACGAGCAGTACTTC.

The J gene is TRBJ1-5, the V gene TRBV15; D is ambiguous. The V gene's germline CDR1 is LNHNV and CDR2 YYDKDF (reference sequence). The CDR3 runs 13 residues. V shed 3 bases and J shed 8 bases, with 11 bases lying between them. The CDR3 coding sequence is TGTGCCACCAGCAGCTCCCGGGGTGAGCCCCAGCATTTT. As protein: CATSSSRGEPQHF. The full variable domain, completed using reference TRBV15 and TRBJ1-5, is DAMVIQNPRYQVTQFGKPVTLSCSQTLNHNVMYWYQQKSSQAPKLLFHYYDKDFNNEADTPDNFQSRRPNTSFCFLDIRSPGLGDTAMYLCATSSSRGEPQHFGDGTRLSIL.

This clonotype has a handful of counts. V gene TRBV2 combines with J gene TRBJ1-2; no reliable D call. This CDR3 contains 14 residues. V dropped 7 bases and J dropped 0 bases, with 12 bases sitting between them. CDR1 is SNHLY and CDR2 is FYNNEI in the germline V gene. CDR3 DNA sequence: TGTGCCAGCACACAGCTCTTAGCTAACTATGGCTACACCTTC. This gives the protein CASTQLLANYGYTF.

The chain couples TRBV27 to TRBJ1-1; D perhaps matches TRBD1 (5 bases). Germline V gene lookup returns CDR1 MNHEY and CDR2 SMNVEV (reference sequence). Deletions cut 7 bases from V and 8 bases from J, with 14 bases between. This CDR3 contains 12 residues. For the CDR3, the DNA is TGTGCCAGCACCTCCGTGGGGCTCGAAGCTTTCTTT. Amino acid sequence: CASTSVGLEAFF.

This clonotype was counted only a few times. The V gene is TRBV29-1, the J gene TRBJ2-3, with D possibly matching TRBD1 (6 bases). The germline V gene encodes CDR1 SQVTM and CDR2 ANQGSEA. This CDR3 is 14 amino acids long. Between the trimmed V and J ends, which lost 6 bases and 3 bases, there was a span of 16 bases. The CDR3 reads CSVVDRFATDTQYF. The CDR3 region has the DNA TGCAGCGTCGTAGACAGGTTCGCAACAGATACGCAGTATTTT.